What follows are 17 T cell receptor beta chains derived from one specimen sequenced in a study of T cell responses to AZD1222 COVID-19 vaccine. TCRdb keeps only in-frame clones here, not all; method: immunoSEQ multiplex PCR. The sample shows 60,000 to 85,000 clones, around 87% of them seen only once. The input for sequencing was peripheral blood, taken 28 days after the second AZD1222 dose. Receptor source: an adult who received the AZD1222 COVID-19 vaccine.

The CDR3 DNA is TGTGCCAGCAGCTTATTGGGGACACCAGGAAACACCATATATTTT. Its translation: CASSLLGTPGNTIYF. The chain carries TRBV7-3 and TRBJ1-3; a weak D match, TRBD1 (6 bases). Germline V gives CDR1 SGHTA, CDR2 FQGTGA. Trimming took 2 bases from V and 4 from J, leaving 12 bases between them. The CDR3 contains 15 residues. Filled out from reference TRBV7-3 and TRBJ1-3, the complete variable domain reads GAGVSQTPSNKVTEKGKYVELRCDPISGHTALYWYRQSLGQGPEFLIYFQGTGAADDSGLPNDRFFAVRPEGSVSTLKIQRTERGDSAVYLCASSLLGTPGNTIYFGEGSWLTVV.

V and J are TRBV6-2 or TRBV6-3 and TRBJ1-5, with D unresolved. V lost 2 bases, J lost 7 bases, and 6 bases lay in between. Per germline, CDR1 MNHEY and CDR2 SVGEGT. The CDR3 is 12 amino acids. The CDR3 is CASSYGKQPQHF. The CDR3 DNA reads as TGTGCCAGCAGTTACGGGAAACAGCCCCAGCATTTT.

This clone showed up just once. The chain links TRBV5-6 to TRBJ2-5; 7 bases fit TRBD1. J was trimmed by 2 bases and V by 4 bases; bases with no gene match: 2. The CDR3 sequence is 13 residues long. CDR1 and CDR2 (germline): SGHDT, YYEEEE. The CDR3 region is CASSQDRQETQYF. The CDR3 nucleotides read TGTGCCAGCAGCCAGGACAGGCAAGAGACCCAGTACTTC.

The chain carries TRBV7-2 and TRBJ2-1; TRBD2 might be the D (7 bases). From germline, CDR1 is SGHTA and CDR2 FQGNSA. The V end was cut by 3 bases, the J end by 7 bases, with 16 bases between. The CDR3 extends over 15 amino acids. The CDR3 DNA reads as TGTGCCAGCAGCTTGGGGGGGGCCAGCGCGAATGAGCAGTTCTTC. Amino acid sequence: CASSLGGASANEQFF.

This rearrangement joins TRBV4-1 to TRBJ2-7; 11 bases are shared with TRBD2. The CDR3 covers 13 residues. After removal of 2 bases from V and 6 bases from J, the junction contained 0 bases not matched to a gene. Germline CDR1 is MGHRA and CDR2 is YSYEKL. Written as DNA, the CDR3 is TGCGCCAGCAGCCAACTAGCGGGGGGCGAGCAGTACTTC. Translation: CASSQLAGGEQYF.

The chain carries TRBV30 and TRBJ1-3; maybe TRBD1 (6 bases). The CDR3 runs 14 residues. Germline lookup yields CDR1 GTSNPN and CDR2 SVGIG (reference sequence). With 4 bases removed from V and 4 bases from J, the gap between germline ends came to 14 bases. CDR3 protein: CAWNLQGRGNTIYF. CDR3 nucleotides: TGTGCCTGGAACCTACAGGGCCGGGGAAACACCATATATTTT.

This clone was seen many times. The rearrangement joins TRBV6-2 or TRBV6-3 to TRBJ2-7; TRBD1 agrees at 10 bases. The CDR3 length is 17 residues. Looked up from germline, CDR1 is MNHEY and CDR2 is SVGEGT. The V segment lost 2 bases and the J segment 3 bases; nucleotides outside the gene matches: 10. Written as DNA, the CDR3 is TGTGCCAGCAGTTACCGATCTCCGACAGGGGGCTTCTACGAGCAGTACTTC. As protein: CASSYRSPTGGFYEQYF.

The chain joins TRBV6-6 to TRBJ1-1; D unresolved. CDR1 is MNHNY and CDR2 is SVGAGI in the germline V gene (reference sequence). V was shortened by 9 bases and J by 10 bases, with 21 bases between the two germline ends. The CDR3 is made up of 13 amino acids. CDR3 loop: CASLPSFGVGAFF. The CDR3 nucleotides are TGTGCCAGTCTACCTTCCTTTGGAGTGGGAGCTTTCTTT.

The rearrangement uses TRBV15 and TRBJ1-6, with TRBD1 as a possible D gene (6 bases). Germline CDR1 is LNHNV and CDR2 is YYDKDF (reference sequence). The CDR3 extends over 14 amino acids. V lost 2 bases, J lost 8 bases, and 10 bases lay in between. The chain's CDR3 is CATSRRQEDSPLHF. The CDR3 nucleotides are TGTGCCACCAGCAGACGACAGGAGGATTCACCCCTCCACTTT.

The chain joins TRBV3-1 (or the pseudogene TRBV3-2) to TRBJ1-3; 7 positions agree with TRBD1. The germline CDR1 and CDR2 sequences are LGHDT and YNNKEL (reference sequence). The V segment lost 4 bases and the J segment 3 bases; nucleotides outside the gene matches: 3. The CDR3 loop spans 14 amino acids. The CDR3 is CASSPRDSGNTIYF. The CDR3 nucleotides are TGTGCCAGCAGCCCCCGGGACAGTGGAAACACCATATATTTT.

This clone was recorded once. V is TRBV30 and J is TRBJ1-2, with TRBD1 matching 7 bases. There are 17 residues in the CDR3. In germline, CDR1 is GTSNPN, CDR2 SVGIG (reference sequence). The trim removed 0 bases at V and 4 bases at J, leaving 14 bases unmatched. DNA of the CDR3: TGTGCCTGGAGTGTGGGCAGGGGGATGATGGTGGGCTATGGCTACACCTTC. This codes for CAWSVGRGMMVGYGYTF. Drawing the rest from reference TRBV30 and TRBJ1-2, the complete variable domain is SQTIHQWPATLVQPVGSPLSLECTVEGTSNPNLYWYRQAAGRGLQLLFYSVGIGQISSEVPQNLSASRPQDRQFILSSKKLLLSDSGFYLCAWSVGRGMMVGYGYTFGSGTRLTVV.

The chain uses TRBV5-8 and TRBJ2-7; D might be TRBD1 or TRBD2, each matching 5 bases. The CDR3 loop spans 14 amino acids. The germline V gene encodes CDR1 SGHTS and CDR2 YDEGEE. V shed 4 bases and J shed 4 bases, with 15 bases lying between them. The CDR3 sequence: CASSVGRDRYEQYF. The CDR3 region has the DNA TGTGCCAGCAGCGTGGGCCGGGACCGGTACGAGCAGTACTTC.

The CDR3 DNA reads TGCAGCGTTAGGGACAGGGAAGATACGCAGTATTTT. Encoded protein: CSVRDREDTQYF. The chain links TRBV29-1 to TRBJ2-3, with 9 bases fitting TRBD1. The CDR3 has 12 amino acids. V lost 5 bases and J lost 5; bases outside the gene matches: 2. From germline, CDR1 is SQVTM and CDR2 ANQGSEA.

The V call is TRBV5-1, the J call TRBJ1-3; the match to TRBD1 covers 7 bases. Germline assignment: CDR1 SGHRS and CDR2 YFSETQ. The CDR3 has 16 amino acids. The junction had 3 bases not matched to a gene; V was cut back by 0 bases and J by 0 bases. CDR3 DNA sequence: TGCGCCAGCAGCTTGGCGGGACAGTTCTCTGGAAACACCATATATTTT. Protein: CASSLAGQFSGNTIYF.

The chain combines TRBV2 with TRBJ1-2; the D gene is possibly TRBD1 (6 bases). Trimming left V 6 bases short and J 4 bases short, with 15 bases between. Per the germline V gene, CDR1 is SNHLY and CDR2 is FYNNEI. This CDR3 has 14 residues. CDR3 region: CASSAGHRSYGYTF. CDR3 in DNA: TGTGCCAGCAGCGCGGGACATCGGAGCTATGGCTACACCTTC. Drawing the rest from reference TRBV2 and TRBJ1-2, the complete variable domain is EPEVTQTPSHQVTQMGQEVILRCVPISNHLYFYWYRQILGQKVEFLVSFYNNEISEKSEIFDDQFSVERPDGSNFTLKIRSTKLEDSAMYFCASSAGHRSYGYTFGSGTRLTVV.

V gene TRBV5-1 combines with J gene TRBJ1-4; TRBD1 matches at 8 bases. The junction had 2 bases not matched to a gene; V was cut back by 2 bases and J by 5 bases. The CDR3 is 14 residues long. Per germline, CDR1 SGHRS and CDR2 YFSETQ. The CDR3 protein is CASSLQGGNEKLFF. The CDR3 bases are TGCGCCAGCAGCTTACAGGGGGGAAATGAAAAACTGTTTTTT.

The CDR3 region is CASSQSAGRGYTF. For the CDR3, the DNA is TGTGCCAGCAGCCAATCAGCAGGTCGGGGCTACACCTTC. The rearrangement uses TRBV16 and TRBJ1-2; unclear D gene. The length of the CDR3 is 13 residues. CDR1 KGHSY and CDR2 FQNENV come from the germline V gene. Trimming took off 0 bases at V and 8 bases at J, with 10 bases between the two ends.